The next 32 T cell receptor beta chains were all read from a single sample in a study of T-cell reconstitution after alpha-beta-depleted transplantation in children. Preparation of the TCRbeta library involved a method that used unique molecular identifiers. TCRdb re-analysed the PCR reads in MiXCR, keeping a single row per CDR3 protein. The sample shows some 250,000 distinct CDR3 sequences, approximately 12% of them seen only once. The sequenced sample was PBMCs from the stem cell graft donor, obtained from the stem cell graft. Receptors were obtained from a human donor who donated a stem cell graft to a child with acute lymphoblastic leukemia.

This clonotype was recorded many times. This chain's CDR3 is CASRSGANTEAFF. Written as DNA, the CDR3 is TGTGCCAGCAGATCGGGAGCGAACACTGAAGCTTTCTTT. The chain carries TRBV25-1 and TRBJ1-1; D gene unclear. The V gene's germline CDR1 is MGHDK and CDR2 SYGVNS. Trimming removed 6 bases from V and 1 base from J, with 9 bases in between. The CDR3 is 13 residues long.

This clonotype occurred a few times. The chain links TRBV11-2 to TRBJ1-2; TRBD1 might be the D (6 bases). The V gene lost 5 bases and the J gene lost 5 bases, with 18 bases spanning the gap. The CDR3 has 15 amino acids. Per the germline V gene, CDR1 is SGHAT and CDR2 is FQNNGV. In nucleotides, the CDR3 is TGTGCCAGCAGCCCGGAGACAGGTTCTTATTATGGCTACACCTTC. It yields the protein CASSPETGSYYGYTF.

Worth noting for this clonotype: A single base separates this from a much larger clone, so it may be a read error. This chain connects TRBV28 to TRBJ2-1; the match to TRBD2 covers 7 bases. The CDR3 consists of 15 residues. Germline V gene sequence: CDR1 MDHEN, CDR2 SYDVKM. V lost 5 bases and J lost 8; bases outside the gene matches: 12. The chain's CDR3 is CASSGLVGGFDEQFF. As DNA, the CDR3 is TGTGCCAGCAGTGGACTAGTGGGGGGGTTTGATGAGCAGTTCTTC. Drawing the rest from reference TRBV28 and TRBJ2-1, the complete variable domain is DVKVTQSSRYLVKRTGEKVFLECVQDMDHENMFWYRQDPGLGLRLIYFSYDVKMKEKGDIPEGYSVSREKKERFSLILESASTNQTSMYLCASSGLVGGFDEQFFGPGTRLTVL.

This clonotype was picked up many times. The chain couples TRBV6-6 to TRBJ2-3; possible D gene TRBD2, 6 bases. The CDR3 is made up of 13 amino acids. V was trimmed by 6 bases and J by 1 base, leaving 8 bases between them. CDR1 MNHNY and CDR2 SVGAGI come from the germline V gene (reference sequence). CDR3 sequence reads: CASRGLRTDTQYF. CDR3 coding DNA: TGTGCCAGCAGGGGACTCCGCACAGATACGCAGTATTTT.

This chain uses TRBV20-1 with TRBJ2-3; 9 bases agree with TRBD2. The CDR3 sequence is 15 residues long. Per germline, CDR1 DFQATT and CDR2 SNEGSKA (reference sequence). CDR3: CFAGPPGLAPDTQYF. Written as DNA, the CDR3 is TGCTTCGCGGGCCCGCCCGGACTAGCGCCAGATACGCAGTATTTT.

This clonotype was detected a few times. The rearrangement joins TRBV7-9 to TRBJ1-6, with a weak D call TRBD1 (6 bases). Looked up from germline, CDR1 is SEHNR and CDR2 is FQNEAQ (reference sequence). The CDR3 loop spans 14 amino acids. V lost 5 bases, J lost 7 bases, and 12 bases lay in between. CDR3 amino acids: CASSADRENSPLHF. The CDR3 DNA reads as TGTGCCAGCAGCGCGGACAGAGAGAATTCACCCCTCCACTTT.

This clonotype has at least ten counts. This chain uses TRBV12-3 or TRBV12-4 with TRBJ1-4; a possible D gene is TRBD1 (6 bases). The V and J ends lost 4 bases and 7 bases respectively, with 13 bases between them. The CDR3 extends over 14 amino acids. The CDR3 protein is CASSSTGRAEKLFF. The DNA of the CDR3 is TGTGCCAGCAGTTCGACAGGACGAGCTGAAAAACTGTTTTTT.

The chain has TRBV27 and TRBJ2-7; 10 nucleotides match TRBD2. The CDR3 consists of 17 residues. The J segment lost 1 base and the V segment lost 5 bases, leaving 11 bases of the junction unmatched. Germline lookup yields CDR1 MNHEY and CDR2 SMNVEV (reference sequence). In DNA form, the CDR3 reads TGTGCCAGCAGTCCCTCTCCCCGGACTAGCGGTTCCTACGAGCAGTACTTC. It is translated as CASSPSPRTSGSYEQYF.

This clonotype was counted many times. The rearrangement uses TRBV5-1 and TRBJ2-5; a weak D match, TRBD2 (5 bases). V shed 1 base and J shed 5 bases, with 15 bases lying between them. The CDR3 extends over 15 amino acids. Looked up from germline, CDR1 is SGHRS and CDR2 is YFSETQ. The CDR3 is CASSLSSGNEETQYF. CDR3 sequence (DNA): TGCGCCAGCAGCTTGAGTTCCGGGAATGAGGAGACCCAGTACTTC.

At least ten counts were recorded for this clonotype. The chain has TRBV5-5 and TRBJ1-5; possibly TRBD1 for D (6 bases). V was cut by 4 bases and J by 0 bases, with 14 bases left in between. The germline CDR1 and CDR2 sequences are SGHKS and YYEKEE (reference sequence). The CDR3 is 16 amino acids. This CDR3 is CASSPAGQISNQPQHF. As DNA, the CDR3 is TGTGCCAGCAGCCCGGCCGGACAGATTAGCAATCAGCCCCAGCATTTT. The full variable domain, with the rest looked up from reference TRBV5-5 and TRBJ1-5, is DAGVTQSPTHLIKTRGQQVTLRCSPISGHKSVSWYQQVLGQGPQFIFQYYEKEERGRGNFPDRFSARQFPNYSSELNVNALLLGDSALYLCASSPAGQISNQPQHFGDGTRLSIL.

This clonotype was seen many times. V and J are TRBV12-3 or TRBV12-4 and TRBJ1-1; TRBD1 aligns across 7 bases. The CDR3 has 16 residues. V trimming: 0 bases; J trimming: 0 bases; junction bases outside the gene matches: 4. This chain's CDR3 is CASSLASTGLNTEAFF. The CDR3 region has the DNA TGTGCCAGCAGTTTAGCTTCGACAGGGTTGAACACTGAAGCTTTCTTT.

This clonotype has ten or more counts. The chain employs TRBV2 and TRBJ1-5, with D uncertain. The germline V gene encodes CDR1 SNHLY and CDR2 FYNNEI. V was clipped by 3 bases and J by 1 base, with 13 bases between them. The CDR3 runs to 16 residues. The CDR3 sequence: CASSDEGQRSNQPQHF. CDR3 nucleotides: TGTGCCAGCAGTGATGAAGGGCAGCGCAGCAATCAGCCCCAGCATTTT.

In this sample, this clonotype turned up many times. The chain recombines TRBV11-2 with TRBJ2-3; TRBD2 matches at 11 bases. CDR3 size: 18 residues. Looked up from germline, CDR1 is SGHAT and CDR2 is FQNNGV. Trimming at V came to 5 bases and at J to 2 bases, leaving 12 bases not matched to a gene. The CDR3 DNA reads as TGTGCCAGCAGCCTTAGAACTCTAGCGGGAGGCTCCACAGATACGCAGTATTTT. Protein: CASSLRTLAGGSTDTQYF.

There are many counts of this clonotype. The CDR3: CASSSSPRVTDTQYF. The DNA for the CDR3 is TGTGCCAGCAGCTCGTCGCCCCGGGTCACAGATACGCAGTATTTT. The gene calls are TRBV7-8 and TRBJ2-3, with D unresolved. The CDR3 contains 15 residues. Germline assignment: CDR1 SGHVS and CDR2 FQNEAQ. The V end lost 4 bases, the J end lost 2 bases, and 13 bases lay between the germline ends.

About this clonotype: A read error may be the cause here, since a much bigger clone is one base away. The CDR3 DNA follows: TGTGCCAGCAGTTCGATGGGTCTAGAGACCCAGTACTTC. As protein: CASSSMGLETQYF. V is TRBV6-5 and J is TRBJ2-5, with D hard to call. The CDR3 runs to 13 residues. Trimming stripped 4 bases from V and 4 bases from J, with 10 bases between. Germline V lookup: CDR1 MNHEY, CDR2 SVGAGI.

There are many counts of this clonotype. CDR3 protein: CASSDILEAFF. CDR3 coding DNA: TGTGCCAGTAGCGATATACTTGAAGCTTTCTTT. The chain is built from TRBV19 and TRBJ1-1; D gene uncertain. The CDR3 extends over 11 amino acids. From germline, CDR1 is LNHDA and CDR2 SQIVND (reference sequence). The V gene lost 6 bases and the J gene lost 7 bases, with 9 bases spanning the gap.

This clonotype was observed many times. The V call is TRBV27, the J call TRBJ1-5; weak D call: TRBD1 (6 bases). This CDR3 comprises 15 residues. Trimming took off 0 bases at V and 6 bases at J, with 12 bases between the two ends. The germline CDR1 and CDR2 sequences are MNHEY and SMNVEV (reference sequence). CDR3 sequence reads: CASSLSGARGQPQHF. CDR3 nucleotides: TGTGCCAGCAGTTTATCGGGGGCCAGGGGTCAGCCCCAGCATTTT.

This clonotype was observed a handful of times. The rearrangement joins TRBV4-3 to TRBJ2-7; 11 positions agree with TRBD2. CDR3 size: 16 residues. The junction had 5 bases not matched to a gene; V was cut back by 1 base and J by 3 bases. Germline V gives CDR1 LGHNA, CDR2 YSLEER. The CDR3 bases are TGCGCCAGCAGCCAAGCTAGCGGGGGGACAAGCTACGAGCAGTACTTC. Translated, it gives CASSQASGGTSYEQYF.

A remark on this clonotype: A much more abundant neighbour one base away suggests this may be a read error. The V gene is TRBV20-1, the J gene TRBJ1-1; D gene uncertain. Trimming left V 2 bases short and J 11 bases short, with 30 bases between. The CDR3 loop spans 17 amino acids. Germline CDR1 reads DFQATT; CDR2 reads SNEGSKA (reference sequence). CDR3 coding DNA: TGCAGTGCTAGAAAGATGGTGGGGAATCGAGGAAAGATTCGCGCTTTCTTT. Amino acid sequence: CSARKMVGNRGKIRAFF.

This clonotype was seen repeatedly, ten times or more. The chain uses TRBV5-1 and TRBJ1-2; 7 bases line up with TRBD1. Germline assignment: CDR1 SGHRS and CDR2 YFSETQ. The V gene end was trimmed by 2 bases and the J gene end by 3 bases; junction bases not matched to a gene: 4. The CDR3 loop spans 14 amino acids. CDR3 DNA sequence: TGCGCCAGCAGCTTTTCCAGGGGGGACTATGGCTACACCTTC. This encodes CASSFSRGDYGYTF.

As to this clonotype: A much larger clone differs by one base, so this may be a read error. The rearrangement uses TRBV6-2 or TRBV6-3 and TRBJ1-5; 8 bases match TRBD1. CDR3 length: 17 amino acids. Germline values: CDR1 MNHEY, CDR2 SVGEGT. DNA for the CDR3: TGTGCCGGCAGTTACCGACAGGGGCTGGGAAGCAATCAGCCCCAGCATTTT. Translated, it gives CAGSYRQGLGSNQPQHF.

In its sample, this clonotype was seen many times. The V gene is TRBV11-2, the J gene TRBJ2-3; D not resolved. V lost 2 bases and J 0 bases, leaving 12 bases between the germline ends. Germline loops: CDR1 SGHAT, CDR2 FQNNGV. There are 16 residues in the CDR3. The CDR3 DNA is TGTGCCAGCAGCTTATTAGGCGGAACTAGCACAGATACGCAGTATTTT. This gives the protein CASSLLGGTSTDTQYF. The variable domain in full, with the rest retrieved from reference TRBV11-2 and TRBJ2-3, is EAGVAQSPRYKIIEKRQSVAFWCNPISGHATLYWYQQILGQGPKLLIQFQNNGVVDDSQLPKDRFSAERLKGVDSTLKIQPAKLEDSAVYLCASSLLGGTSTDTQYFGPGTRLTVL.

In this sample, this clonotype turned up many times. V is TRBV5-5 and J is TRBJ2-1; tentative D call: TRBD1 (5 bases). The germline gives CDR1 SGHKS, CDR2 YYEKEE (reference sequence). V was shortened by 4 bases and J by 7 bases, with 12 bases between the two germline ends. The CDR3 runs to 13 residues. The CDR3 reads CASSPLGPNEQFF. The DNA of the CDR3 is TGTGCCAGCAGCCCCCTGGGGCCAAATGAGCAGTTCTTC. Looking up the rest from reference TRBV5-5 and TRBJ2-1 gives the full variable domain: DAGVTQSPTHLIKTRGQQVTLRCSPISGHKSVSWYQQVLGQGPQFIFQYYEKEERGRGNFPDRFSARQFPNYSSELNVNALLLGDSALYLCASSPLGPNEQFFGPGTRLTVL.

This chain joins TRBV21-1 and TRBJ1-2. TRBV21-1 is a pseudogene locus. The CDR3 contains 13 residues. In DNA, the CDR3 is TGTGCCAGCAGCAAAGCTAGGGCAGCTGGCTACACCTTC. Translating it yields CASSKARAAGYTF.

Regarding this clonotype: A much larger clone is a single base away; this may be a read error. The chain employs TRBV5-5 and TRBJ2-5; 9 bases fit TRBD2. V lost 10 bases, J lost 0 bases, and 10 bases stayed unmatched. Germline assignment: CDR1 SGHKS and CDR2 YYEKEE (reference sequence). The CDR3 has 15 amino acids. The CDR3 coding sequence is TGTGCCTGCGCGCTAGCGGGGCTGTACCAAGAGACCCAGTACTTC. Protein product: CACALAGLYQETQYF.

Many counts were recorded for this clonotype. The V gene is TRBV20-1, the J gene TRBJ1-5; 7 bases are shared with TRBD1. There are 15 residues in the CDR3. Trimming cost V 3 bases and J 1 base; bases outside gene matches: 6. Germline V gives CDR1 DFQATT, CDR2 SNEGSKA (reference sequence). CDR3 region: CSARRQGRSNQPQHF. Written as DNA, the CDR3 is TGCAGTGCTAGGAGACAGGGTAGAAGCAATCAGCCCCAGCATTTT.

This clonotype was counted many times. The chain joins TRBV29-1 to TRBJ1-2; D perhaps matches TRBD1 (5 bases). In germline, CDR1 is SQVTM, CDR2 ANQGSEA. The CDR3 has 11 residues. The germline V and J ends were trimmed by 6 bases and 6 bases, with 11 bases remaining between them. The CDR3 loop is CSVQGLDGYTF. The CDR3 DNA reads as TGCAGCGTGCAGGGCTTGGATGGCTACACCTTC.

This clonotype has just a few counts. At one end, the junction sequence differs from germline, possibly due to a read error. The V call is TRBV12-3 or TRBV12-4, the J call TRBJ2-1; 14 bases map to TRBD2. The CDR3 is made up of 19 amino acids. CDR3 protein: CASCLEGLAGVPSYNEQFF. CDR3 sequence (DNA): TGTGCCAGCTGTTTGGAGGGACTAGCGGGAGTGCCCTCCTACAATGAGCAGTTCTTC.

This clonotype was picked up many times. The V and J genes are TRBV12-3 or TRBV12-4 and TRBJ2-5; TRBD2 agrees at 7 bases. The CDR3 has 16 residues. Trimming cost V 5 bases and J 3 bases; bases outside gene matches: 12. DNA of the CDR3: TGTGCCAGCAGTCTTGGATTGCCCAGCGGGAAAGAGACCCAGTACTTC. Its translation: CASSLGLPSGKETQYF.

This clonotype was seen many times. The chain joins TRBV6-6 to TRBJ2-3; D is ambiguous. CDR1 is MNHNY, CDR2 SVGAGI, per germline (reference sequence). Trimming left V 9 bases short and J 1 base short, with 11 bases between. The length of the CDR3 is 13 residues. The CDR3 region is CASIGRGTDTQYF. The CDR3 DNA reads TGTGCCAGTATTGGAAGGGGCACAGATACGCAGTATTTT.

The chain employs TRBV4-3 and TRBJ1-2; D is undetermined. Trimming removed 2 bases from V and 4 bases from J, with 11 bases in between. Per the germline V gene, CDR1 is LGHNA and CDR2 is YSLEER. The CDR3 contains 14 residues. The CDR3 DNA sequence: TGCGCCAGCAGCCAATCTCTCCGGGGCTATGGCTACACCTTC. Translating it yields CASSQSLRGYGYTF.

This clonotype was recorded at least ten times. The chain's CDR3 is CASSLAEAMNTEAFF. Written as DNA, the CDR3 is TGTGCCAGCAGCTTAGCTGAGGCCATGAACACTGAAGCTTTCTTT. V gene TRBV11-2 combines with J gene TRBJ1-1; D is ambiguous. CDR1 SGHAT and CDR2 FQNNGV come from the germline V gene. The CDR3 runs to 15 residues. V was pared by 1 base and J by 0 bases, with 9 bases between.